Following are 5 T cell receptor beta chains from one sample sequenced in a study of shared clonotypes between healthy human individuals. Profiling relied on immunoSEQ multiplex PCR, and the TCRdb table lists in-frame clones only, not all of them. This sample carries hundreds of thousands of clones, almost 97% of them seen once, and the ten largest clones take less than 0.06%. The material sequenced was naive CD4+ T cells sorted from blood. Described subset: CD45RA+ positively selected. All receptors come from a woman in her thirties in good health.

This rearrangement joins TRBV28 to TRBJ1-1; TRBD1 matches at 9 bases. V shed 5 bases, J shed 3 bases, and the junction held 7 bases outside the gene matches. The CDR3 length is 15 residues. Germline V gene data show CDR1 as MDHEN and CDR2 as SYDVKM. CDR3 DNA sequence: TGTGCCAGCAGTACTGCGACAGGGGGGTACACTGAAGCTTTCTTT. Protein sequence: CASSTATGGYTEAFF.

The chain recombines TRBV7-3 with TRBJ2-2; possible D gene TRBD1, 5 bases. The CDR3 spans 14 residues. Germline values: CDR1 SGHTA, CDR2 FQGTGA. Trimming left V 8 bases short and J 5 bases short, with 15 bases between. This chain's CDR3 is CASLQVTATGELFF. The CDR3 DNA reads TGTGCCAGCCTACAGGTCACCGCAACCGGGGAGCTGTTTTTT.

V gene TRBV7-3 combines with J gene TRBJ2-5; D remains ambiguous. Trimming shortened V by 10 bases and J by 5 bases, and 11 bases separated the two germline ends. This CDR3 has 11 residues. CDR1 and CDR2 (germline): SGHTA, FQGTGA. CDR3: CAILIGETQYF. The CDR3 DNA reads as TGTGCCATCCTAATCGGGGAGACCCAGTACTTC.

The chain carries TRBV28 and TRBJ2-2; D not certain. CDR1 is MDHEN, CDR2 SYDVKM, per germline. CDR3 size: 13 residues. Trimming removed 10 bases at V and 4 bases at J, with 13 bases between. CDR3 coding DNA: TGTGCCACCAAATACAGACCCACCGGGGAGCTGTTTTTT. Residues: CATKYRPTGELFF.

The gene calls are TRBV6-1 and TRBJ1-6; D ambiguous. The CDR3 contains 11 residues. Germline values: CDR1 MNHNS, CDR2 SASEGT. The ends were cut back, 4 bases at V and 14 bases at J, with 9 bases in the middle. This CDR3 is CASSVDFSLHF. The CDR3 bases are TGTGCCAGCAGTGTGGACTTTTCCCTCCACTTT.